This T cell receptor beta chain derives from a study of blood T cell repertoires in COVID-19 (dated by TCRdb to 2019 to 2021). Regarding the study in general: Collaborator samples came from the United States, Italy and Spain and covered acute and convalescent phases of COVID-19. The dataset comprised deeply sampled blood TCRbeta repertoires from subjects exposed to, actively infected with, or recovered from COVID-19. Samples came from the ongoing ImmuneRACE study (first 160 participants) plus 1,254 subjects from 6 global collaborators. The repertoires were made available in a free public database intended to serve as a resource for research on the immune response to SARS-CoV-2. Where available, HLA class I and class II types were obtained from metadata supplied by the sample provider rather than from assay-based typing. The prospective study material was composed of cDNA or gDNA derived from T cells, B-cell-depleted T cells, or PBMCs. A de-identified subject ID, COVID-19 status, age in years and sex were almost always included in the sample metadata.

TCRbeta CDR3 regions were amplified from genomic DNA by means of the immunoSEQ Assay, a bias-controlled multiplex PCR. As for the authors' bioinformatics: Within the assay, amplification of reference gene primers was used to estimate how many nucleated cells each sample contained. To quantify the absolute abundance of each unique TCRbeta CDR3 rearrangement, sequence reads were collapsed and filtered. For each sample, productive Simpson clonality was calculated by taking the square root of Simpson's diversity index across productive rearrangements. TCRdb re-hosts the immuneACCESS table, in-frame sequences only. Its copies lack some clones; in the studies checked, an unresolved V gene accounts for under half of them, and the cause for the rest is not known. V and J calls and clone size are those listed in that table; D and trimming were worked out from the DNA. The sample records about 240,000 clones, 70% to 90% of which are singletons. The ten largest clones add up to just over 3% of the sample.

Looking up the germline V gene (reference sequence) yields CDR1 LNHDA and CDR2 SQIVND. The CDR3 starts with the cysteine, ends with the phenylalanine, and has 15 residues. Kept here is only the CDR3 DNA, which spans 45 bases and is read in frame from base 1. Trimming takes 4 bases from V and 0 bases from J, and the germline ends sit 9 bases apart. Samples from volunteer blood donors who had recovered from COVID-19 were contributed by a second Seattle source. Collaborating institutions collected whole blood in K2EDTA tubes following their own protocols. For TCRbeta analysis, collaborators shipped samples in one of three forms: frozen whole blood, isolated PBMCs, or DNA extracted from either of those sample types. A remark on this clone: Its antigen is not yet known. No base-level quality is on record; no much larger clone is a single base apart.

Overall study outcomes, separate from this receptor: The quantity of clinical and demographic metadata differed by source and by participant and was supplied without curation.

This TCR was recovered from a woman aged 25 to 39 who had recovered from COVID-19. The chain is encoded by TRBV19 joined to TRBJ1-4; no D gene can be assigned with confidence. Sequencing input: peripheral blood. The DNA is TGTGCCAGTAGTAAGACTGTTGCAACTAATGAAAAACTGTTTTTT. This encodes CASSKTVATNEKLFF.